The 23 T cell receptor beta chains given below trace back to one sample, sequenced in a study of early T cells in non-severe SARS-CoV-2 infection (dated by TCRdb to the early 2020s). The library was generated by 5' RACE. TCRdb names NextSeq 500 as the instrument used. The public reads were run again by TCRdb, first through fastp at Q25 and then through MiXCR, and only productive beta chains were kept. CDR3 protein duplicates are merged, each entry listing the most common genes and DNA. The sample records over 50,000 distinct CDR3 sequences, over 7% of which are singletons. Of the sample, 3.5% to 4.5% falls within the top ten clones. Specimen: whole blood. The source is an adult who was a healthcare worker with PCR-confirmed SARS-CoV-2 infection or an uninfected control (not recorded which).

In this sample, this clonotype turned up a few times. In DNA form, the CDR3 reads TGTGCCAGCTCATCCCAGCGATCCAGTCCTTCCTACGAGCAGTACTTC. Translating it yields CASSSQRSSPSYEQYF. This rearrangement joins TRBV18 to TRBJ2-7, with D unclear. Germline loops: CDR1 KGHSH, CDR2 LQKENI. V lost 5 bases and J 1 base, leaving 18 bases between the germline ends. CDR3 length equals 16 residues.

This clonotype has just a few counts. CDR3 sequence (DNA): TGTGCCAGCAGGGACAGGGGTAACTTAAACATTCAGTACTTC. Protein product: CASRDRGNLNIQYF. The genes are TRBV2 and TRBJ2-4; 9 nucleotides line up with TRBD1. The junction had 6 bases not matched to a gene; V was cut back by 6 bases and J by 6 bases. This CDR3 has 14 residues. Germline CDR1 reads SNHLY; CDR2 reads FYNNEI.

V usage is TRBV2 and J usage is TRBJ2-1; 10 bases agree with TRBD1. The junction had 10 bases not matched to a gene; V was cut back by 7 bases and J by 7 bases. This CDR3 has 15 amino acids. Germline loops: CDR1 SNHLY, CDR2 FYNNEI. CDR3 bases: TGTGCCAGCATCGACTTTCAGGACAGGGGGAATGAGCAGTTCTTC. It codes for CASIDFQDRGNEQFF.

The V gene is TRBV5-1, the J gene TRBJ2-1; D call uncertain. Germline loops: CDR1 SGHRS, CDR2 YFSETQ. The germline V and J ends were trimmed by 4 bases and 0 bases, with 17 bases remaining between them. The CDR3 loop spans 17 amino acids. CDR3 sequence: CASSLDRTQRSYNEQFF. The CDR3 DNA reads TGCGCCAGCAGCCTGGATCGTACGCAGCGCTCCTACAATGAGCAGTTCTTC.

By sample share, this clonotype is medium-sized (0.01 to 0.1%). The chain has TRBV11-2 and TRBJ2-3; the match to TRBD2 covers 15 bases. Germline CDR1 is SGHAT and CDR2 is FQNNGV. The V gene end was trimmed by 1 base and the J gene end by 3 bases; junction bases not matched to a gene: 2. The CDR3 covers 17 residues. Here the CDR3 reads CASSLGTSGRATDTQYF. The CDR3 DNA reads TGTGCCAGCAGCTTAGGGACTAGCGGGAGGGCAACAGATACGCAGTATTTT.

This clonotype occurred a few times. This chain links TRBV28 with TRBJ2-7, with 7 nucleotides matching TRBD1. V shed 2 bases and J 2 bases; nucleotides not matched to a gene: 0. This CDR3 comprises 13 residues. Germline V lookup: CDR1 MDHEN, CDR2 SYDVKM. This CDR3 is CASSLTGAYEQYF. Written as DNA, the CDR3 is TGTGCCAGCAGTTTAACAGGGGCCTACGAGCAGTACTTC. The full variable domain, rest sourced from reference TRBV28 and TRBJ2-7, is DVKVTQSSRYLVKRTGEKVFLECVQDMDHENMFWYRQDPGLGLRLIYFSYDVKMKEKGDIPEGYSVSREKKERFSLILESASTNQTSMYLCASSLTGAYEQYFGPGTRLTVT.

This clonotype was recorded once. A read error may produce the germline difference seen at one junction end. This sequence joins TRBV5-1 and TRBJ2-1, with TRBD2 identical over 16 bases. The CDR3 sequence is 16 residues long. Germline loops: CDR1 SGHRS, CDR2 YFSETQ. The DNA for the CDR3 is TGCGCCAGCAGTTTGGGACTAGCGGGGGGGCACAATGAGCAGTTCTTC. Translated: CASSLGLAGGHNEQFF.

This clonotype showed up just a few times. Here the CDR3 reads CASSYPGQGNSPLHF. CDR3 coding DNA: TGTGCCAGCAGTTACCCGGGACAGGGTAATTCACCCCTCCACTTT. The chain links TRBV6-2 or TRBV6-3 to TRBJ1-6; TRBD1 aligns across 9 bases. Germline V gene sequence: CDR1 MNHEY, CDR2 SVGEGT. The CDR3 is made up of 15 amino acids. With 2 bases clipped from V and 6 bases from J, the junction kept 2 bases outside the gene matches.

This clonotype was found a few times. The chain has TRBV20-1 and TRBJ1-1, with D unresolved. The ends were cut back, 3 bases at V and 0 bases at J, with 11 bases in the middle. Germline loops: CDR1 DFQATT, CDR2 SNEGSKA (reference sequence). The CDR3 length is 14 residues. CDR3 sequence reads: CSASGQYMNTEAFF. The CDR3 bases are TGCAGTGCTAGTGGGCAGTATATGAACACTGAAGCTTTCTTT.

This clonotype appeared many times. The CDR3 loop reads CASKLEYTDTQYF. CDR3 nucleotides: TGTGCCAGCAAGCTAGAGTACACAGATACGCAGTATTTT. This chain uses TRBV28 with TRBJ2-3; D is undetermined. CDR3 size: 13 residues. Germline lookup yields CDR1 MDHEN and CDR2 SYDVKM. Trimming pared 7 bases from V and 2 bases from J, leaving 10 bases between. Complete variable domain (other parts from reference TRBV28 and TRBJ2-3): DVKVTQSSRYLVKRTGEKVFLECVQDMDHENMFWYRQDPGLGLRLIYFSYDVKMKEKGDIPEGYSVSREKKERFSLILESASTNQTSMYLCASKLEYTDTQYFGPGTRLTVL.

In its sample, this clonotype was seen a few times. The CDR3: CASSLTDRASSYEQYF. The DNA for the CDR3 is TGTGCCAGCAGCTTAACTGACAGGGCTAGCTCCTACGAGCAGTACTTC. This rearrangement joins TRBV7-8 to TRBJ2-7, with TRBD1 matching over 7 bases. CDR3 size: 16 residues. After removal of 2 bases from V and 0 bases from J, the junction contained 7 bases not matched to a gene. Germline loops: CDR1 SGHVS, CDR2 FQNEAQ.

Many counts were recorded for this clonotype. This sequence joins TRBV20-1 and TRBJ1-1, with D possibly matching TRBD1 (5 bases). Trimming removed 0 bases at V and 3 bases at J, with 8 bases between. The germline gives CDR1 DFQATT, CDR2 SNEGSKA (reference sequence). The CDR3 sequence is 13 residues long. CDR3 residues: CSAREGTHTEAFF. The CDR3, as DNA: TGCAGTGCTAGAGAAGGGACGCACACTGAAGCTTTCTTT.

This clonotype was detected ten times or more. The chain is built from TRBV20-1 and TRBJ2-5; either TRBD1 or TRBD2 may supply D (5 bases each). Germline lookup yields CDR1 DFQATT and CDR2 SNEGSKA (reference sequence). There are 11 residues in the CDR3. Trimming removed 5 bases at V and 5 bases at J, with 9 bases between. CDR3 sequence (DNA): TGCAGTGCTGGGGACCGGGAGACCCAGTACTTC. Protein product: CSAGDRETQYF.

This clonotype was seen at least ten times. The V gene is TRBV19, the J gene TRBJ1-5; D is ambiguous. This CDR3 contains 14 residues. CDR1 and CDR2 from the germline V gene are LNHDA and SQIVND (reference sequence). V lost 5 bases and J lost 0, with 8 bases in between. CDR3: CASSSPDSNQPQHF. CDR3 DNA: TGTGCCAGTAGTTCACCAGATAGCAATCAGCCCCAGCATTTT.

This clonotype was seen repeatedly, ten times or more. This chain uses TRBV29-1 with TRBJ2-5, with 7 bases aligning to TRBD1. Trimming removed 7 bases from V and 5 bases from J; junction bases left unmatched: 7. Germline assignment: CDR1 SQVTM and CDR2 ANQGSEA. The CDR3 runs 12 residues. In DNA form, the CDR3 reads TGCAGCGGGACCGACAGGGTTGAGACCCAGTACTTC. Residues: CSGTDRVETQYF. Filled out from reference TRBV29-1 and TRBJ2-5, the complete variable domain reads SAVISQKPSRDICQRGTSLTIQCQVDSQVTMMFWYRQQPGQSLTLIATANQGSEATYESGFVIDKFPISRPNLTFSTLTVSNMSPEDSSIYLCSGTDRVETQYFGPGTRLLVL.

The chain's CDR3 is CASSQTRRLAGDTDTQYF. CDR3 in DNA: TGTGCCAGCAGCCAAACTCGTCGACTAGCGGGAGATACAGATACGCAGTATTTT. The rearrangement uses TRBV3-1 and TRBJ2-3, with 12 bases matching TRBD2. Germline-derived CDR1 and CDR2 are LGHDT and YNNKEL (reference sequence). The ends lost 2 bases at V and 3 bases at J; junction bases unmatched: 9. The CDR3 has 18 amino acids.

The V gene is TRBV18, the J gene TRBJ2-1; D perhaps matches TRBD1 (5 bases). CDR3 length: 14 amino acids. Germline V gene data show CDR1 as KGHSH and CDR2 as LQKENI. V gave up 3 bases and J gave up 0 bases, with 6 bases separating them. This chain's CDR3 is CASSPTVSYNEQFF. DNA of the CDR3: TGTGCCAGCTCACCGACAGTCTCCTACAATGAGCAGTTCTTC.

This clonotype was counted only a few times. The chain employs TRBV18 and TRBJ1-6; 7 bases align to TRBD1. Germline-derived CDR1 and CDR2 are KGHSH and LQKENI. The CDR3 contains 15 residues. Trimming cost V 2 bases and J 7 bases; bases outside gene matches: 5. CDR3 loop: CASSPGGTENSPLHF. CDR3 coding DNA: TGTGCCAGCTCACCAGGTGGGACAGAAAATTCACCCCTCCACTTT.

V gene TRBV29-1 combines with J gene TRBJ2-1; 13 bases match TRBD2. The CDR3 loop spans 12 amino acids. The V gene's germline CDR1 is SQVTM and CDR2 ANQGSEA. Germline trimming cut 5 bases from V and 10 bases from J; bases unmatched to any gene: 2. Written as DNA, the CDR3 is TGCAGCGTTTTGACTAGCGGGAGGGAGCAGTTCTTC. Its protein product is CSVLTSGREQFF.

CDR3 DNA: TGCAGCGTTGTCCCGGAGGCAGGACCCTCCTACGAGCAGTACTTC. Amino acids: CSVVPEAGPSYEQYF. The V call is TRBV29-1, the J call TRBJ2-7, with D maybe TRBD2 (5 bases). Germline CDR1 and CDR2: SQVTM and ANQGSEA. Trimming shortened V by 4 bases and J by 0 bases, and 16 bases separated the two germline ends. The CDR3 is 15 residues long.

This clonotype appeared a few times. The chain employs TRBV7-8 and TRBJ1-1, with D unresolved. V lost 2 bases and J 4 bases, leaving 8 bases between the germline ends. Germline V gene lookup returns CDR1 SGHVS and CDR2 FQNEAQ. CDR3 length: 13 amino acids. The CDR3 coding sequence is TGTGCCAGCAGCTTAAATGTAGGCACTGAAGCTTTCTTT. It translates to CASSLNVGTEAFF.

In DNA form, the CDR3 reads TGTGCCAGCAGCCAAGAGCAGGAAAAACTGTTTTTT. As protein: CASSQEQEKLFF. This chain uses TRBV3-1 with TRBJ1-4, with D uncertain. This CDR3 spans 12 amino acids. Germline V gives CDR1 LGHDT, CDR2 YNNKEL (reference sequence). V was pared by 0 bases and J by 8 bases, with 4 bases between. Full variable domain (remainder filled in from reference TRBV3-1 and TRBJ1-4): DTAVSQTPKYLVTQMGNDKSIKCEQNLGHDTMYWYKQDSKKFLKIMFSYNNKELIINETVPNRFSPKSPDKAHLNLHINSLELGDSAVYFCASSQEQEKLFFGSGTQLSVL.

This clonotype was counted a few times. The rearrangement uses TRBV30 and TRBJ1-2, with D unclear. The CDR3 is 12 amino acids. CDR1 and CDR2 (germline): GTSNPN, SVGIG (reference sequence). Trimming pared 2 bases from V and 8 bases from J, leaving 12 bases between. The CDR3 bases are TGTGCCTGGAGTAGCACAATCGGGGGCTACACCTTC. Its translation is CAWSSTIGGYTF. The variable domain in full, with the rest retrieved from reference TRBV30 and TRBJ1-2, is SQTIHQWPATLVQPVGSPLSLECTVEGTSNPNLYWYRQAAGRGLQLLFYSVGIGQISSEVPQNLSASRPQDRQFILSSKKLLLSDSGFYLCAWSSTIGGYTFGSGTRLTVV.